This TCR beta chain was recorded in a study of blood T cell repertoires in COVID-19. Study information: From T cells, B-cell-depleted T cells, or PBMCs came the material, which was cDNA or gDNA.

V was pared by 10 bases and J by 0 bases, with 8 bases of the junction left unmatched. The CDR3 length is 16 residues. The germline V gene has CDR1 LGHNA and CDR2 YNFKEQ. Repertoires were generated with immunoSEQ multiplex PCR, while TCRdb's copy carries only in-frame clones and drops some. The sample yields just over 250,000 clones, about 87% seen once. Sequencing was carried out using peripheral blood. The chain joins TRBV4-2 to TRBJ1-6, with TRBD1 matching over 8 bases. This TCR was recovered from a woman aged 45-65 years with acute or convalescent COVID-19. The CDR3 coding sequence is TGTGCCACCAACTCAGGGGGCAGCTCCTATAATTCACCCCTCCACTTT. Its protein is CATNSGGSSYNSPLHF.